The next 9 T cell receptor beta chains were all read from a single sample in a study of CD8 T cells in Susac syndrome (dated by TCRdb to about 2019). Library construction relied on the immunoSEQ multiplex PCR assay. RNA was extracted using the RNeasy kit, and roughly 0.5 to 1 ug of the RNA was reverse transcribed with random hexamers. The raw public reads went through TCRdb reprocessing: fastp at Q25, MiXCR clone calling, in-frame beta chains kept. Rows are combined by CDR3 protein, so each entry shows the most common genes and DNA. Within this sample are around 170,000 distinct CDR3 sequences, with approximately 96% of them counted one time only. The leading ten clones occupy 0.098% of the sample. Sequencing input: CD4+ T cells from PBMCs. All receptors derive from a human donor with Susac syndrome.

V usage is TRBV5-6 and J usage is TRBJ1-5; D ambiguous. Per germline, CDR1 SGHDT and CDR2 YYEEEE. V shed 1 base and J shed 9 bases, with 20 bases lying between them. This CDR3 comprises 16 residues. The CDR3 reads CASSLFSLIEGRPQHF. The CDR3 coding sequence is TGTGCCAGCAGCTTGTTTTCCCTAATAGAGGGCCGGCCCCAGCATTTT.

This clonotype has a single count. The V call is TRBV3-1, the J call TRBJ2-3, with 7 bases lining up with TRBD2. The CDR3 has 17 residues. CDR1 LGHDT and CDR2 YNNKEL come from the germline V gene (reference sequence). J lost 1 base, V lost 3 bases, and 10 bases had no gene match. The CDR3 reads CASSQALAAAGTDTQYF. CDR3 DNA: TGTGCCAGCAGCCAGGCTCTAGCGGCGGCGGGCACAGATACGCAGTATTTT.

This chain joins TRBV3-1 and TRBJ2-5; 8 nucleotides line up with TRBD1. The CDR3 runs to 13 residues. V shed 7 bases and J 5 bases; nucleotides not matched to a gene: 6. CDR1 LGHDT and CDR2 YNNKEL come from the germline V gene (reference sequence). The CDR3 coding sequence is TGTGCCAGCACCGGGACAGGCTTGGAGACCCAGTACTTC. It specifies CASTGTGLETQYF.

The rearrangement uses TRBV20-1 and TRBJ2-4, with 8 bases that match TRBD2. The CDR3 spans 16 residues. The germline gives CDR1 DFQATT, CDR2 SNEGSKA (reference sequence). Trimming took 0 bases from V and 3 from J; bases not matched to a gene: 7. The chain's CDR3 is CSAREGAGDLKNIQYF. For the CDR3, the DNA is TGCAGTGCTAGAGAAGGAGCGGGGGACCTCAAAAACATTCAGTACTTC.

The chain has TRBV5-1 and TRBJ2-3; maybe TRBD1 (6 bases). The germline V gene has CDR1 SGHRS and CDR2 YFSETQ. V was pared by 5 bases and J by 3 bases, with 13 bases between. CDR3 length: 14 residues. The DNA for the CDR3 is TGCGCCAGCAGGGCAGGGGAGTTGACAGATACGCAGTATTTT. Protein product: CASRAGELTDTQYF.

The table lists this clonotype with a few counts. V gene TRBV7-2 combines with J gene TRBJ2-7; tentative D call: TRBD1 (6 bases). The CDR3 consists of 14 residues. The V gene lost 0 bases and the J gene lost 3 bases, with 9 bases spanning the gap. Germline V gene lookup returns CDR1 SGHTA and CDR2 FQGNSA. The DNA of the CDR3 is TGTGCCAGCAGCTTAGCGGGACAACTCTACGAGCAGTACTTC. Amino acid sequence: CASSLAGQLYEQYF.

The gene calls are TRBV2 and TRBJ2-1; 8 positions match TRBD1. V was pared by 6 bases and J by 8 bases, with 9 bases of the junction left unmatched. CDR1 and CDR2 from the germline V gene are SNHLY and FYNNEI. The CDR3 contains 14 residues. In DNA, the CDR3 is TGTGCCAGCAGCCACACCCCGGACAGGGATGAGCAGTTCTTC. This encodes CASSHTPDRDEQFF.

The chain recombines TRBV27 with TRBJ2-4; 8 bases fit TRBD2. The CDR3 loop spans 16 amino acids. V shed 5 bases, J shed 3 bases, and the junction held 9 bases outside the gene matches. Germline assignment: CDR1 MNHEY and CDR2 SMNVEV (reference sequence). DNA for the CDR3: TGTGCCAGCAGTCCGATCGGACTAGCAGACAAAAACATTCAGTACTTC. Amino acids: CASSPIGLADKNIQYF.

V is TRBV10-3 and J is TRBJ1-3, with D unclear. V was clipped by 3 bases and J by 0 bases, with 6 bases between them. The CDR3 covers 14 residues. Germline V gene lookup returns CDR1 ENHRY and CDR2 SYGVKD. The CDR3 loop reads CAISDSLSGNTIYF. DNA for the CDR3: TGTGCCATCAGTGACTCGCTCTCTGGAAACACCATATATTTT.